These 8 T cell receptor beta chains came from one sample sequenced in a study of cytomegalovirus exposure and HLA in healthy donors. The PCR ran on 60 Vbeta and 13 Jbeta primers. TCRdb keeps only in-frame clones here, not all; method: immunoSEQ multiplex PCR. Of roughly 120,000 clones in the sample, over 60% were seen once. The sequenced sample was PBMCs. Receptors were obtained from a human donor in good health.

V is TRBV19 and J is TRBJ2-5; 10 bases agree with TRBD2. Germline V gene sequence: CDR1 LNHDA, CDR2 SQIVND (reference sequence). V trimming: 3 bases; J trimming: 2 bases; junction bases outside the gene matches: 6. The CDR3 has 16 residues. The CDR3 loop reads CASSMGASGGQETQYF. For the CDR3, the DNA is TGTGCCAGTAGTATGGGGGCTAGCGGGGGACAAGAGACCCAGTACTTC. The full variable domain, its missing parts supplied by reference TRBV19 and TRBJ2-5, is DGGITQSPKYLFRKEGQNVTLSCEQNLNHDAMYWYRQDPGQGLRLIYYSQIVNDFQKGDIAEGYSVSREKKESFPLTVTSAQKNPTAFYLCASSMGASGGQETQYFGPGTRLLVL.

For the CDR3, the DNA is TGTGCCAGCAGTTCCTCGCGTACCCTCCACTTT. Protein product: CASSSSRTLHF. V is TRBV28 and J is TRBJ1-6; D uncertain. CDR1 MDHEN and CDR2 SYDVKM come from the germline V gene. Trimming removed 4 bases at V and 14 bases at J, with 9 bases between. The CDR3 length is 11 residues.

V gene TRBV6-6 combines with J gene TRBJ2-3; D perhaps matches TRBD2 (6 bases). The CDR3 runs to 16 residues. The V end was cut by 2 bases, the J end by 2 bases, with 14 bases between. CDR1 and CDR2 from the germline V gene are MNHNY and SVGAGI (reference sequence). This CDR3 reads CASSYSRDSTTDTQYF. The CDR3 region has the DNA TGTGCCAGCAGTTACAGTCGGGACTCAACCACAGATACGCAGTATTTT.

J is TRBJ2-7 and V is TRBV10-3, with 8 bases aligning to TRBD2. V shed 9 bases and J 5 bases; nucleotides not matched to a gene: 6. CDR1 is ENHRY and CDR2 is SYGVKD in the germline V gene. This CDR3 is 12 amino acids long. The CDR3 DNA reads TGTGCCATGGCTGGGCGGGGGGACGAGCAGTACTTC. Its translation: CAMAGRGDEQYF.

The J gene is TRBJ1-3, the V gene TRBV6-1; no firm D call. V shed 7 bases and J shed 0 bases, with 13 bases lying between them. CDR1 and CDR2 from the germline V gene are MNHNS and SASEGT. The CDR3 has 15 residues. The DNA of the CDR3 is TGTGCCAGCACTGCTTTCCGGTCCTCTGGAAACACCATATATTTT. This encodes CASTAFRSSGNTIYF.

This chain connects TRBV4-1 to TRBJ1-1; D may be TRBD1 (5 bases). This CDR3 is 15 amino acids long. From germline, CDR1 is MGHRA and CDR2 YSYEKL. Trimming shortened V by 4 bases and J by 1 base, and 13 bases separated the two germline ends. CDR3 region: CASSPRVGANTEAFF. The CDR3 DNA reads TGCGCCAGCAGCCCGCGAGTAGGGGCGAACACTGAAGCTTTCTTT.

This chain joins TRBV4-2 and TRBJ1-2, with 10 positions matching TRBD1. The CDR3 has 14 amino acids. Unmatched junction bases numbered 5, after V lost 4 bases and J lost 6 bases. Germline loops: CDR1 LGHNA, CDR2 YNFKEQ. This chain's CDR3 is CASSLEGQGDGYTF. The CDR3 DNA follows: TGTGCCAGCAGCCTCGAAGGACAGGGGGATGGCTACACCTTC.

The genes are TRBV5-4 and TRBJ1-2; the match to TRBD1 covers 7 bases. The germline V gene has CDR1 SGHNT and CDR2 YYREEE (reference sequence). With 2 bases clipped from V and 5 bases from J, the junction kept 6 bases outside the gene matches. The CDR3 has 14 residues. CDR3 residues: CASSFGTEGYGYTF. CDR3 coding DNA: TGTGCCAGCAGCTTCGGGACAGAAGGGTATGGCTACACCTTC.